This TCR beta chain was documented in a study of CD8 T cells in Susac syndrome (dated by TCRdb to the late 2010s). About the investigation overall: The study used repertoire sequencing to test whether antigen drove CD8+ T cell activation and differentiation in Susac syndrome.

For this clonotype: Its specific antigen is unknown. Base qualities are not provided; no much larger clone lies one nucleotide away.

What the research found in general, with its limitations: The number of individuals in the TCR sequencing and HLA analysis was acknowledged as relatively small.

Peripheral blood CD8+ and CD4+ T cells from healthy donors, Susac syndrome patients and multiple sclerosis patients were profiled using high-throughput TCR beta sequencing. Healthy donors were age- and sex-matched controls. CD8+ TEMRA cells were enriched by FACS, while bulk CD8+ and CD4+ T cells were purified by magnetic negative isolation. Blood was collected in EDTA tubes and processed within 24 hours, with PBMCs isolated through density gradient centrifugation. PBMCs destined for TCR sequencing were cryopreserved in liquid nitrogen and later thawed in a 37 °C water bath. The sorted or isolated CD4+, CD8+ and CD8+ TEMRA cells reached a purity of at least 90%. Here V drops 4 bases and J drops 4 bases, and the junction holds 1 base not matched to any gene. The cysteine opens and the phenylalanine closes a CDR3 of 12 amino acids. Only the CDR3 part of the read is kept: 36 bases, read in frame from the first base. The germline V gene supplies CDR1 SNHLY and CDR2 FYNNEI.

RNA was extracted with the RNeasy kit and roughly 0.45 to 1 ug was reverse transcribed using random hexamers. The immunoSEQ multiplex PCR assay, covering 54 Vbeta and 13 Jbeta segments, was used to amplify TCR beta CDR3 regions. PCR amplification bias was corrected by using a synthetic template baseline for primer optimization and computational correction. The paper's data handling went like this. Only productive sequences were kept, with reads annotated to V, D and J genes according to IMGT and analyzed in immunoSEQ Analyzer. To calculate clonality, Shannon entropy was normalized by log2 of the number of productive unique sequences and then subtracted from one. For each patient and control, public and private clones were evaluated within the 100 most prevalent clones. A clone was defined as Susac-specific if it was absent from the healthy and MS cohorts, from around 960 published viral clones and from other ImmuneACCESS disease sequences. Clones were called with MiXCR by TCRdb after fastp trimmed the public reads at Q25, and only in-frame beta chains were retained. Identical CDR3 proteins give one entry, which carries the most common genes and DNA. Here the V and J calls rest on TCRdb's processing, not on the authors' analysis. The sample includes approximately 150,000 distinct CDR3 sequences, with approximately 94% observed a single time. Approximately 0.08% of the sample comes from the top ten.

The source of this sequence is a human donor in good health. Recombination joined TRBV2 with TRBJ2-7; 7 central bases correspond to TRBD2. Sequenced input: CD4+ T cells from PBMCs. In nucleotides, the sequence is TGTGCCAGCAGTGGGGAGGGATACGAGCAGTACTTC. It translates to CASSGEGYEQYF.